This T cell receptor (beta chain) was profiled in a study of spatial heterogeneity in lung cancer. Study-level information: The study observed each unique TCR and UMI combination more than ten times on average in raw reads.

Time point meaning: sample taken at primary tumor resection. Whole RNA obtained from tumor, nontumor lung or frozen PBMC underwent sequencing without sorting. TCRdb redid the calling of the 5' RACE reads with MiXCR, one entry per CDR3 protein. The sample consists of around 60,000 distinct CDR3 sequences, around 8.2% of them appearing once. The sequence was collected from a female donor with early-stage non-small cell lung cancer. Here the sequenced sample was PBMCs, taken at surgery.

CDR3 nucleotide sequence: TGCGCCAGCAGTGACCCCGGGACACTGAACACCGGGGAGCTGTTTTTT. Protein sequence: CASSDPGTLNTGELFF. The V call is TRBV10-1, the J call TRBJ2-2, with a possible D match to TRBD1 (6 bases). With 3 bases removed from V and 1 base from J, the gap between germline ends came to 12 bases. Germline V gene sequence: CDR1 WNHNN, CDR2 SYGVQD (reference sequence). The CDR3 runs to 16 residues.